This T cell receptor beta chain was captured in a study of T-cell memory formation after mild COVID-19. The study's findings and limits: The study detected some responding clones in pre-infection memory, suggesting cross-reactive memory joined.

From 5'RACE with constant-segment primers came TCR alpha and TCR beta cDNA libraries that carried sample barcodes and UMIs. TCRdb reprocessed the 5' RACE reads via MiXCR and lists one record per CDR3 protein. The data show some 210,000 distinct CDR3 sequences, 10% seen once. The table lists this clonotype with a few counts. Its antigen is currently unknown. The CDR3 contains 14 residues. V was trimmed by 2 bases and J by 0 bases, leaving 7 bases between them. This receptor was obtained from a man in his late teens or twenties who had mild COVID-19 (a few samples of this study predate the infection). Cell type and time point are not known. The chain carries TRBV12-3 or TRBV12-4 and TRBJ1-2; D is ambiguous. Sequencing was performed on PBMCs or a T cell subset sorted from them (not recorded which). In DNA, the CDR3 is TGTGCCAGCAGTTTACGGGGAGCTAACTATGGCTACACCTTC. It translates to CASSLRGANYGYTF.